This entry lists 6 T cell receptor beta chains sequenced from one sample in a study of immune heterogeneity within non-small cell lung tumors. TCR beta CDR3 amplification used multiplex PCR with 32 V and 13 J primers. A single record per CDR3 protein comes from TCRdb applying MiXCR to the multiplex PCR reads. The sample lists 30,000 to 40,000 distinct CDR3 sequences, less than 35% occurring once. For each sample, template was about 600 ng of bulk tumor genomic DNA. Collection of several biopsies per primary tumor, spaced far apart, took place during surgery. Samples came from untreated patients having curative surgery for newly diagnosed non-small cell lung cancer. Sequencing input: lung tumor tissue. These receptors were collected from a man in his forties or fifties with non-small cell lung cancer.

This clonotype was counted once. This chain connects TRBV19 to TRBJ2-5; D may match TRBD1 or TRBD2 (7 bases each). Germline CDR1 and CDR2: LNHDA and SQIVND (reference sequence). This CDR3 is 16 amino acids long. The V end lost 5 bases, the J end lost 4 bases, and 20 bases lay between the germline ends. The CDR3 is CASSGAGGEARETQYF. Written as DNA, the CDR3 is TGTGCCAGTAGTGGAGCAGGGGGGGAAGCGCGAGAGACCCAGTACTTC.

This clonotype was recorded a few times. It may be a read error: a sequence one base away is much more abundant. The chain uses TRBV11-3 and TRBJ2-7; 9 bases are shared with TRBD1. This CDR3 is 14 amino acids long. V shed 5 bases, J shed 5 bases, and the junction held 7 bases outside the gene matches. The germline gives CDR1 SGHNT, CDR2 YENEEA. CDR3 in DNA: TGTGCCAGCAGCGCACAGGGGGCGGCCAACGAGCAGTACTTC. The encoded protein is CASSAQGAANEQYF. Filled out from reference TRBV11-3 and TRBJ2-7, the complete variable domain reads EAGVVQSPRYKIIEKKQPVAFWCNPISGHNTLYWYLQNLGQGPELLIRYENEEAVDDSQLPKDRFSAERLKGVDSTLKIQPAELGDSAVYLCASSAQGAANEQYFGPGTRLTVT.

This clonotype has a handful of counts. The chain joins TRBV28 to TRBJ2-3, with D perhaps matching TRBD1 or TRBD2 (5 bases each). The V end was cut by 5 bases, the J end by 9 bases, with 27 bases between. From germline, CDR1 is MDHEN and CDR2 SYDVKM. The CDR3 loop spans 17 amino acids. CDR3 nucleotide sequence: TGTGCCAGCAGTACTTTAGAGGGGAGATGGCTGGGATCGACGCAGTATTTT. As protein: CASSTLEGRWLGSTQYF. Based on the CDR3 plus reference TRBV28 and TRBJ2-3, the full variable domain is DVKVTQSSRYLVKRTGEKVFLECVQDMDHENMFWYRQDPGLGLRLIYFSYDVKMKEKGDIPEGYSVSREKKERFSLILESASTNQTSMYLCASSTLEGRWLGSTQYFGPGTRLTVL.

The chain is built from TRBV7-6 and TRBJ2-1; possibly TRBD2 for D (6 bases). The CDR3 is 14 amino acids. Trimming cost V 0 bases and J 6 bases, with 9 bases left between them. The V gene's germline CDR1 is SGHVS and CDR2 FNYEAQ. CDR3 sequence reads: CASSLARGSNEQFF. The CDR3, as DNA: TGTGCCAGCAGCTTAGCGCGGGGATCCAATGAGCAGTTCTTC. The whole variable domain, filled in from reference TRBV7-6 and TRBJ2-1, reads GAGVSQSPRYKVTKRGQDVALRCDPISGHVSLYWYRQALGQGPEFLTYFNYEAQQDKSGLPNDRFSAERPEGSISTLTIQRTEQRDSAMYRCASSLARGSNEQFFGPGTRLTVL.

In its sample, this clonotype was seen a few times. The chain couples TRBV6-4 to TRBJ2-3, with 8 bases fitting TRBD1. The CDR3 spans 15 residues. V lost 2 bases, J lost 0 bases, and 1 base stayed unmatched. Per germline, CDR1 MRHNA and CDR2 SNTAGT. Here the CDR3 DNA reads TGTGCCAGCAGTGACCAGGGGGCTAGCACAGATACGCAGTATTTT. It specifies CASSDQGASTDTQYF.

The chain uses TRBV19 and TRBJ2-2, with a tentative D call TRBD1 (6 bases). The V gene's germline CDR1 is LNHDA and CDR2 SQIVND (reference sequence). The CDR3 sequence is 14 residues long. Trimming removed 5 bases from V and 4 bases from J, with 11 bases in between. CDR3 nucleotides: TGTGCCAGTAGTTGGGGGCGTCGCACCGGGGAGCTGTTTTTT. This gives the protein CASSWGRRTGELFF. The variable domain in full, completed from reference TRBV19 and TRBJ2-2, reads DGGITQSPKYLFRKEGQNVTLSCEQNLNHDAMYWYRQDPGQGLRLIYYSQIVNDFQKGDIAEGYSVSREKKESFPLTVTSAQKNPTAFYLCASSWGRRTGELFFGEGSRLTVL.